The 8 T cell receptor beta chains presented below share a single source sample, sequenced in a study of circulating CD8 cells and anti-PD-1 response in melanoma. From live CD3+CD8+TCRalphabeta+ cells, four PD-1 and/or TIGIT subsets were sorted. TCR libraries were prepared from roughly 15 ng of total RNA with the QIAseq Immune Repertoire TCR panel. TCRdb ran MiXCR on the reads and lists one entry per CDR3 protein. The sample consists of some 830 distinct CDR3 sequences, almost 8% of them appearing once. This sample comprised CD8+ T cells from PBMCs, obtained at baseline or after one month of anti-PD-1 therapy (not recorded which). All receptors derive from a human donor with melanoma.

This clonotype counts as large (0.1 to 1%). The chain recombines TRBV7-2 with TRBJ2-1; weak D call: TRBD2 (6 bases). The germline gives CDR1 SGHTA, CDR2 FQGNSA. This CDR3 spans 13 amino acids. V lost 4 bases and J 6 bases, leaving 10 bases between the germline ends. The CDR3 DNA follows: TGTGCCAGCAGCTCGGGGACTCTCAATGAGCAGTTCTTC. Translated: CASSSGTLNEQFF.

Relative to its sample, this clonotype is medium-sized. The chain joins TRBV2 to TRBJ2-5; D remains ambiguous. Germline loops: CDR1 SNHLY, CDR2 FYNNEI. The V gene lost 6 bases and the J gene lost 4 bases, with 6 bases spanning the gap. The CDR3 sequence is 11 residues long. CDR3 amino acids: CASRDPETQYF. The CDR3 DNA follows: TGTGCCAGCAGGGACCCAGAGACCCAGTACTTC.

Within the sample, this clonotype is medium-sized. This chain uses TRBV29-1 with TRBJ2-1, with no clear D. The CDR3 sequence is 14 residues long. CDR1 SQVTM and CDR2 ANQGSEA come from the germline V gene. V lost 0 bases and J 6 bases, leaving 12 bases between the germline ends. The CDR3 DNA follows: TGCAGCGTTGAAGATCATTCGGTTACCAATGAGCAGTTCTTC. It encodes CSVEDHSVTNEQFF.

The chain recombines TRBV19 with TRBJ1-5; 9 bases match TRBD1. The trim removed 7 bases at V and 4 bases at J, leaving 8 bases unmatched. This CDR3 is 15 amino acids long. CDR1 and CDR2 (germline): LNHDA, SQIVND (reference sequence). The CDR3 nucleotides are TGTGCCAGTAACCTACAGGGGGCCGTGAATCAGCCCCAGCATTTT. This codes for CASNLQGAVNQPQHF.

This clonotype was counted between two and nine times. This chain connects TRBV5-4 to TRBJ2-3; 7 bases line up with TRBD2. Germline V gene data show CDR1 as SGHNT and CDR2 as YYREEE (reference sequence). J lost 6 bases, V lost 1 base, and 2 bases had no gene match. This CDR3 has 13 residues. The CDR3 here is CASSLSGADTQYF. The CDR3, as DNA: TGTGCCAGCAGCTTGAGCGGGGCGGATACGCAGTATTTT.

This clonotype is medium-sized within its sample. The chain combines TRBV27 with TRBJ1-2; perhaps TRBD1 as D (6 bases). The V gene's germline CDR1 is MNHEY and CDR2 SMNVEV (reference sequence). The length of the CDR3 is 16 residues. Trimming removed 8 bases at V and 4 bases at J, with 23 bases between. For the CDR3, the DNA is TGTGCCAGCGCCTTCGAGCTAGGAGGGGGAACCTATGGCTACACCTTC. The encoded protein is CASAFELGGGTYGYTF.

Comment on this clonotype: It is likely a read error, because the conserved phenylalanine at the end of the CDR3 is missing. The CDR3 bases are TGTGCCAGCAGTTACCGGGCGGAGGATGAGCAGTTCCTC. It specifies CASSYRAEDEQFL. The chain links TRBV6-2 or TRBV6-3 to TRBJ2-1, with a possible D match to TRBD2 (5 bases). The CDR3 loop spans 13 amino acids. Trimming cost V 2 bases and J 8 bases, with 10 bases left between them. Germline CDR1 MNHEY, CDR2 SVGEGT.

On this clonotype: Given a much more abundant clone one base away, this may be a read error. J is TRBJ2-7 and V is TRBV19; a possible D gene is TRBD1 (6 bases). The CDR3 is 15 amino acids. Per germline, CDR1 LNHDA and CDR2 SQIVND (reference sequence). The CDR3 region is CASREQGSSYNEQCF. The CDR3 bases are TGTGCCAGTAGGGAACAGGGTAGCTCCTACAATGAGCAGTGCTTC.